This TCR beta chain was recorded in a study of T-cell memory formation after mild COVID-19. MiXCR, run by TCRdb on the 5' RACE reads, gives a single entry per CDR3 protein. The data hold about 400,000 distinct CDR3 sequences, with approximately 19% observed a single time. This clonotype was detected ten times or more. V shed 1 base and J 11 bases; nucleotides not matched to a gene: 9. The CDR3 has 15 amino acids. Germline V gene data show CDR1 as SGHRS and CDR2 as YFSETQ. The sequenced sample consisted of PBMCs or a T cell subset sorted from them (not recorded which). V gene TRBV5-1 combines with J gene TRBJ1-1; 12 bases agree with TRBD1. The source of this sequence is a man between 18 and 35 years old who had mild COVID-19 (a few samples of this study predate the infection). Cell type and time point are not known. The CDR3 DNA sequence: TGCGCCAGCAGCTTGAGCCTGGGACAGGGGGCATCGGCTTTCTTT. It codes for CASSLSLGQGASAFF.